This T cell receptor (beta chain) was documented in a study of PD-L1 blockade in urothelial cancer. Regarding this clone: Its target is unknown.

Study-level findings and limits: Larger 3-week expansion of tumor-associated blood clones was seen in durable-benefit patients.

The ends were cut back, 0 bases at V and 4 bases at J, with 9 bases in the middle. The CDR3 is 14 residues long. The germline CDR1 and CDR2 sequences are MNHNS and SASEGT. Measured with immunoSEQ multiplex PCR; TCRdb has only the in-frame clones, and not every one. The sample includes over 20,000 clones, less than 90% of them seen just once. The material sequenced was PBMCs, taken around atezolizumab (anti-PD-L1) treatment. V gene TRBV6-1 combines with J gene TRBJ1-2; tentative D call: TRBD1 (5 bases). The receptor's source is a man aged 55 to 69 with urothelial cancer. The CDR3: CASSEAGGGYGYTF. The DNA of the CDR3 is TGTGCCAGCAGTGAAGCCGGGGGAGGCTATGGCTACACCTTC.